This TCR beta chain derives from a study of cytomegalovirus exposure and HLA in healthy donors (dated by TCRdb to 2016 to 2017). About the investigation overall: An earlier analysis of approximately 640 of the donors reported more than 250 Gb of sequence data and 120 million or so unique TCR beta sequences from 150 million to 200 million T cells. Five DR-DQ haplotypes were treated as single units for association and clustering because of strong linkage in the cohort. An earlier analysis of roughly 580 of the donors used high-throughput TCR beta sequencing to judge whether each TCR beta V gene segment behaved as functional or pseudogenic. Among 300 to 500 genotyped donors of the cohort, an average of roughly 230,000 unique TCR beta nucleotide sequences was sequenced per donor, of which about 19% were non-productive. A later genetic analysis took genome-wide SNP genotypes for about 65% of the roughly 670 donors and used that subset as a discovery cohort. To predict cytomegalovirus infection status, the study brought together high-throughput TCR immunosequencing, statistical association of individual TCRs with disease status, and machine learning. The study aimed to test whether signatures of past pathogen exposure could be identified by cataloging public T cell receptors. The later analysis used no new phenotypic data to find candidate immune exposures, relying instead on TCR beta sequences and their occurrence across donors. An early release covering roughly 640 HLA-typed donors comprised 250 to 350 gigabases of sequencing data and about 90 million unique TCR sequences. Along with the roughly 670-subject first cohort, a separate validation cohort of over a hundred different subjects was used. Of the approximately 400 genotyped donors, 65% to 90% fell in the genetic ancestry cluster associated with self-reported Caucasian donors. In a later analysis, previously published TCR beta repertoires from roughly 710 donors were re-analyzed and high-resolution HLA genotyping was added so that TCR occurrence patterns could be studied. The study profiled the T cell repertoires of 550 to 700 subjects by immunosequencing and related them to cytomegalovirus serostatus. All discovery cohort repertoires had been generated using a single sequencing platform. Donor age, sex, ethnicity and CMV serostatus were collected together with the repertoire data. The number of donors typed differed by locus, with 629-630 for A, B, C, DRB1 and DQB1, over 500 for DQA1, some 570 for DPA1, and around 430 for DPB1. Class I and class II HLA loci were covered by the typing at four-digit resolution. The research as a whole found: In an earlier analysis of 587 of the donors, most TCR beta V segments appeared in productive rearrangements about 87% or about 30% of the time, broadly matching IMGT annotations. The classifier was reported to diagnose cytomegalovirus status with high specificity and sensitivity in both the original and validation cohorts. Linkage disequilibrium might explain the correlated functional status among segregating V segments, but an unknown experimental factor could not be ruled out. Some IMGT-functional V segments, including TRBV6-2 and TRBV6-3, could not be told apart with the 87-base-pair reads, so those segments were excluded. A cluster of highly shared sequence variants was judged likely to be a technical artifact of the sequencing pipeline. In a later genetic analysis, fewer N-insertions in productive TCRs were reported among donors in an Asian-associated ancestry cluster than the approximately 630-donor mean. According to a later analysis, parvovirus B19, influenza, CMV and Epstein-Barr virus appeared linked to several top co-occurrence clusters. In a later analysis, most CMV-associated TCR beta chains were found to appear HLA-restricted, with HLA associations seemingly driven largely by CMV exposure. Because counts were too low, roughly 16 rarely observed V segments, including chromosome 9 orphons, were left out of the earlier analysis of about 500 of the donors. A further reported finding was that TCR beta sequences accurately predicted the HLA-A and HLA-B alleles for most subjects in the first cohort. A later genetic analysis associated a missense DCLRE1C variant with V-gene and J-gene trimming of TCR beta chains, and an independent cohort replicated the association. When HLA alleles, especially DR and DQ, strongly co-occurred, attributing TCR associations to individual alleles was difficult. It was suggested by the authors that the approach could potentially be generalized to other disease states and immunological phenotypes. The cohort was sequenced for TCR beta chains only, and without alpha or paired-chain data the features that could be detected were limited. The presence/absence analyses assumed that sequencing depth was roughly uniform across donors, and that assumption may not be true. In a later analysis, some 18,000 TCR beta sequences were associated with specific HLA alleles at a false discovery rate of 0.05. In a later analysis, HLA-associated TCR beta chains were found to be more clonally expanded and to have lower generation probabilities than equally common non-associated chains. Most TCR sequences were seen in very few donors, while some public TCRs were found in many individuals. Because HLA typing was missing for some donors at each locus, association tests included only the typed subset. The study gave a list of more than 150 TCR beta chains associated with cytomegalovirus. A later analysis found that TCR association rates varied across HLA loci, with DRB1 alleles showing the most associated TCRs and HLA-C alleles the fewest. Immune exposure information for the cohort was limited to CMV serostatus. In vitro tests confirmed that a few of the cytomegalovirus-associated TCR beta chains recognize cytomegalovirus antigens.

This clone appeared a single time. Which antigen it targets is not known. The sample holds no much larger clone one base away, and base qualities are not on file. The cohort comprised 666 healthy bone marrow donors. Cohort members were all nominally healthy when sampled, although unrecorded immune exposures were likely present. The donor was CMV seronegative and belonged to the group of 350 or so seronegative cohort members. A peripheral blood sample was provided by each donor, and peripheral blood mononuclear cells were used for TCR beta sequencing. The Qiagen DNeasy Blood Extraction Kit was used to extract genomic DNA from the blood cell samples. The receptor library was made with the immunoSEQ multiplex PCR assay. For the multiplex PCR, a mixture combining 60 forward primers for TCR Vbeta segments and 13 reverse primers for TCR Jbeta segments was used. The CDR3 region of rearranged TCR beta genes was amplified from genomic DNA with a multiplex PCR assay. Amplified TCR beta libraries were sequenced as 87-base-pair reads on the Illumina HiSeq System. On the authors' methods: In a later analysis, 80 million or so unique TCR beta chains were counted across the 666 repertoires, and around 10 million of these chains were shared by at least two donors. A nearest-neighbor algorithm error-corrected the raw reads and collapsed the reads into unique sequences, merging closely related sequences to remove PCR and sequencing errors. V, D and J gene segments were assigned by aligning CDR3 sequences to IMGT reference sequences. For a sequence to be retained, at least a six-nucleotide match to both a V gene segment and a J gene segment was required. A rearrangement counted as productive if the CDR3 had no stop codons and remained in frame with V and J, and every other rearrangement counted as non-productive. CDR3 was defined according to IMGT convention as the region running from the second conserved V-encoded cysteine to the conserved J-encoded phenylalanine. Sequences without an unambiguous match to a single V gene segment were excluded from the earlier analysis of over 500 of the donors. In an earlier analysis of some 590 of the donors, a V segment was called functional when productive rearrangements were above 56.7%, and segregating when the standard deviation between donors exceeded 5%. To diagnose cytomegalovirus status from the catalog of TCR beta chain sequences, a statistical classification framework was built. V and J gene assignment, in a later analysis, came from comparing TCR nucleotide sequences with IMGT/GENE-DB human TR gene sequences. In a later analysis, CDR3 sequences and most-parsimonious VDJ recombination scenarios were assigned using the TCRdist pipeline. In a later analysis, each TCR beta chain was defined by its CDR3 amino acid sequence together with its V-gene family, and reads without a unique V-gene family were excluded. To address suspected cross-contamination and a sequencing artifact, a later analysis removed roughly 640 highly shared, low-generation-probability nucleotide sequences. In a later analysis, a clonal expansion index for each public chain was calculated from normalized within-repertoire ranks of inferred template counts. In a later analysis, generation probabilities were computed with a VDJ recombination model fitted to out-of-frame rearrangements, and the resulting probabilities were checked against IGoR. In a later analysis, hypergeometric tests were used to score TCR-TCR, TCR-HLA and TCR-CMV co-occurrence, with a repertoire-size bias correction applied to TCR pairs. False discovery rates were estimated in a later analysis by permuting HLA or CMV assignments 20 times. In a later analysis, co-occurring TCRs were grouped with DBSCAN, and TCRdist sequence similarity was added when clustering was performed within HLA-allele-positive subsets. Repertoires with fewer than 30,000 or more than 120,000 public chains were left out of co-occurrence clustering, as were five repertoires with anomalous nucleotide sharing. This is the immuneACCESS table as TCRdb keeps it, with only in-frame sequences that have V and J called. A part of the clones is gone; compared with another copy, unresolved V genes explain less than half, and the rest is unexplained. V, J and clone size are taken as reported in that table, and D and trimming were inferred from the DNA itself. Counted in this sample were approximately 76,000 clones; 70% to 80% of them appeared once. In total, the top ten clones hold 2% to 3% of the sample.

The germline V gene yields MNHNS for CDR1 and SASEGT for CDR2. Trimming removed 6 bases from V and 4 bases from J, leaving 15 bases between the germline ends. The CDR3 holds 15 amino acids from the cysteine to the phenylalanine. The CDR3 DNA has 45 bases and is translated from base 1. The source is a young man in good health and CMV-seronegative. Material for sequencing was PBMCs. This receptor chain uses TRBV6-1 and TRBJ2-2; TRBD2 could be the D gene, as 5 bases match. In nucleotide form, the sequence is TGTGCCAGCAGCAAAGGAGGCGGAAGCACCGGGGAGCTGTTTTTT. It codes for CASSKGGGSTGELFF.